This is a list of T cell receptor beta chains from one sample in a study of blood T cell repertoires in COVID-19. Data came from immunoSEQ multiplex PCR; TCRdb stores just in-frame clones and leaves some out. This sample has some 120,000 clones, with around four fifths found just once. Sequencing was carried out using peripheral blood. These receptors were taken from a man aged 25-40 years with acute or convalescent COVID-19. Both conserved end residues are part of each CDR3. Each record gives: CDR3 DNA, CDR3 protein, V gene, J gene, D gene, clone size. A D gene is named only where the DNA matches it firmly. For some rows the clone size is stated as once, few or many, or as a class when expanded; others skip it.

CDR3nt: TGCGCCAGCAGCTTGGGCGGTGATCAGCCCCAGCATTTT
CDR3aa: CASSLGGDQPQHF
v_gene: TRBV5-1
j_gene: TRBJ1-5
d_gene: -
abundance: -

CDR3nt: TGTGCCTGGATCCGGCAGACAAAGGCTAACTATGGCTACACCTTC
CDR3aa: CAWIRQTKANYGYTF
v_gene: TRBV30
j_gene: TRBJ1-2
d_gene: -
abundance: -

CDR3nt: TGTGCCAGCAGCGCGGGACCGCGGGCGAGGACTGAAGCTTTCTTT
CDR3aa: CASSAGPRARTEAFF
v_gene: TRBV7-3
j_gene: TRBJ1-1
d_gene: -
abundance: -

CDR3nt: TGTGCCAGTAGTCTTGGACTAGGTACCACCGGGGAGCTGTTTTTT
CDR3aa: CASSLGLGTTGELFF
v_gene: TRBV19
j_gene: TRBJ2-2
d_gene: TRBD2
abundance: -

CDR3nt: TGCGCCAGCAGCCAAAACAGGGTGTGGAATGAAAAACTGTTTTTT
CDR3aa: CASSQNRVWNEKLFF
v_gene: TRBV4-1
j_gene: TRBJ1-4
d_gene: -
abundance: -

CDR3nt: TGTGCCAGCAGCCCACTACCTTCGGGCACAGATACGCAGTATTTT
CDR3aa: CASSPLPSGTDTQYF
v_gene: TRBV7-2
j_gene: TRBJ2-3
d_gene: -
abundance: -

CDR3nt: TGTGCCAGCAGCGGAGGACACAAAAATCAGCCCCAGCATTTT
CDR3aa: CASSGGHKNQPQHF
v_gene: TRBV9
j_gene: TRBJ1-5
d_gene: -
abundance: -

CDR3nt: TGTGCCAGCAGCAGACAGGGGGACTCCTACGAGCAGTACTTC
CDR3aa: CASSRQGDSYEQYF
v_gene: TRBV11-3
j_gene: TRBJ2-7
d_gene: TRBD1
abundance: -

CDR3nt: TGTGCCAGCAGCCCGGACACTGGAAACACCATATATTTT
CDR3aa: CASSPDTGNTIYF
v_gene: TRBV5-6
j_gene: TRBJ1-3
d_gene: -
abundance: once

CDR3nt: TGTGCCAGTAGTATGACAGCTGGGGTAGGGCAGTTCTTC
CDR3aa: CASSMTAGVGQFF
v_gene: TRBV19
j_gene: TRBJ2-1
d_gene: -
abundance: -

CDR3nt: TGCGCCAGCAGTCAGGCGACAGGGGATGGCTACACCTTC
CDR3aa: CASSQATGDGYTF
v_gene: TRBV23-1
j_gene: TRBJ1-2
d_gene: TRBD1
abundance: -

CDR3nt: TGTGCCAGCCGGGACAGGGTTGGCGGTGAAAAACTGTTTTTT
CDR3aa: CASRDRVGGEKLFF
v_gene: TRBV2
j_gene: TRBJ1-4
d_gene: TRBD1
abundance: few

CDR3nt: TGCGCCAGCAGCCCGGCTGCGGGACTAGCGGACAATGAGCAGTTCTTC
CDR3aa: CASSPAAGLADNEQFF
v_gene: TRBV4-1
j_gene: TRBJ2-1
d_gene: TRBD2
abundance: -

CDR3nt: TGTGCCAGCAGCTTAGGGCCAAGCAGGGGAAACACCATATATTTT
CDR3aa: CASSLGPSRGNTIYF
v_gene: TRBV7-8
j_gene: TRBJ1-3
d_gene: -
abundance: -

CDR3nt: TGTGCCAGCTCACCATCGGGCACTGAAGCTTTCTTT
CDR3aa: CASSPSGTEAFF
v_gene: TRBV18
j_gene: TRBJ1-1
d_gene: -
abundance: -

CDR3nt: TGTGCCAGCAGCCACGGGGAGACCCAGTACTTC
CDR3aa: CASSHGETQYF
v_gene: TRBV14
j_gene: TRBJ2-5
d_gene: -
abundance: once

CDR3nt: TGTGCCAGTAGTATCCGACAGGGGCTTGGAGGAAACACCATATATTTT
CDR3aa: CASSIRQGLGGNTIYF
v_gene: TRBV19
j_gene: TRBJ1-3
d_gene: TRBD1
abundance: -

CDR3nt: TGTGCCAGCAGCCAAGAGAGGCGGGCCTATGGCTACACCTTC
CDR3aa: CASSQERRAYGYTF
v_gene: TRBV3-1/TRBV3-2
j_gene: TRBJ1-2
d_gene: -
abundance: few

CDR3nt: TGTGCCTGGAGTGTACTGGAGAAAGCTTTCTTT
CDR3aa: CAWSVLEKAFF
v_gene: TRBV30
j_gene: TRBJ1-1
d_gene: -
abundance: -

CDR3nt: TGTGCCAGCAGCTTATCATCGGGGGGGACTTATGGCTACACCTTC
CDR3aa: CASSLSSGGTYGYTF
v_gene: TRBV7-9
j_gene: TRBJ1-2
d_gene: -
abundance: -

CDR3nt: TGTGCCAGCAGCGAGACGGCCGGGACAGGATATAGCAATCAGCCCCAGCATTTT
CDR3aa: CASSETAGTGYSNQPQHF
v_gene: TRBV4-2
j_gene: TRBJ1-5
d_gene: TRBD1
abundance: -

CDR3nt: TGTGCCACCAGCAGAGATTGGGGGGGTAATGAAAAACTGTTTTTT
CDR3aa: CATSRDWGGNEKLFF
v_gene: TRBV15
j_gene: TRBJ1-4
d_gene: -
abundance: -

CDR3nt: TGTGCCAGCAGCTTGACAGGGGGCGCAGATACGCAGTATTTT
CDR3aa: CASSLTGGADTQYF
v_gene: TRBV7-3
j_gene: TRBJ2-3
d_gene: TRBD1
abundance: -

CDR3nt: TGTGCCAGCAGCCGGAGCGGCACAGATACGCAGTATTTT
CDR3aa: CASSRSGTDTQYF
v_gene: TRBV6-5
j_gene: TRBJ2-3
d_gene: -
abundance: once

CDR3nt: TGTGCCAGCAGCCAAGATGGGCAGGGCGAGCAGTACTTC
CDR3aa: CASSQDGQGEQYF
v_gene: TRBV4-2
j_gene: TRBJ2-7
d_gene: -
abundance: -

CDR3nt: TGCAGTGCTAGTGACTTCTACACAGATACGCAGTATTTT
CDR3aa: CSASDFYTDTQYF
v_gene: TRBV20-1
j_gene: TRBJ2-3
d_gene: -
abundance: -

CDR3nt: TGTGCCAGCAGCTTAGGCGGGGGGAACACCGGGGAGCTGTTTTTT
CDR3aa: CASSLGGGNTGELFF
v_gene: TRBV5-4
j_gene: TRBJ2-2
d_gene: TRBD2
abundance: -

CDR3nt: TGTGCCAGCAGTTACGGCTCAGATTACACTGAAGCTTTCTTT
CDR3aa: CASSYGSDYTEAFF
v_gene: TRBV6-5
j_gene: TRBJ1-1
d_gene: -
abundance: -

CDR3nt: TGCGCCAGCAGCTTGGGTAGGGGGGGCCACCCTGAAGCTTTCTTT
CDR3aa: CASSLGRGGHPEAFF
v_gene: TRBV5-1
j_gene: TRBJ1-1
d_gene: -
abundance: few

CDR3nt: TGCGCCAGCAGCACTGGACAGGAGTCTTATGGCTACACCTTC
CDR3aa: CASSTGQESYGYTF
v_gene: TRBV5-1
j_gene: TRBJ1-2
d_gene: TRBD1
abundance: -

CDR3nt: TGTGCCAGCAGCCATGTCTCCCTAGCGGGGGGGCCGGCCTACAATGAGCAGTTCTTC
CDR3aa: CASSHVSLAGGPAYNEQFF
v_gene: TRBV14
j_gene: TRBJ2-1
d_gene: TRBD2
abundance: -

CDR3nt: TGTGCCAGCAGCGACGGGACAGGGCTTCTCTATGGCTACACCTTC
CDR3aa: CASSDGTGLLYGYTF
v_gene: TRBV7-2
j_gene: TRBJ1-2
d_gene: TRBD1
abundance: -

CDR3nt: TGTGCCAGCAGTTACTCGGTAGAATATGAGCAGTTCTTC
CDR3aa: CASSYSVEYEQFF
v_gene: TRBV6-5
j_gene: TRBJ2-1
d_gene: -
abundance: -

CDR3nt: TGTGCCAGCAGCTTAGGAGGCGGGAGGCGCTCCAATGAGCAGTTCTTC
CDR3aa: CASSLGGGRRSNEQFF
v_gene: TRBV13
j_gene: TRBJ2-1
d_gene: TRBD2
abundance: -

CDR3nt: TGTGCCTGGAGTGTAGGGCTAGCCCAAGAGACCCAGTACTTC
CDR3aa: CAWSVGLAQETQYF
v_gene: TRBV30
j_gene: TRBJ2-5
d_gene: -
abundance: -

CDR3nt: TGTGCCAGCACCCTGTACAATGAGCAGTTCTTC
CDR3aa: CASTLYNEQFF
v_gene: TRBV28
j_gene: TRBJ2-1
d_gene: -
abundance: once

CDR3nt: TGTGCCAGCAGTGCACTAGCGGGGGGAATCGGGGCAGATACGCAGTATTTT
CDR3aa: CASSALAGGIGADTQYF
v_gene: TRBV6-1
j_gene: TRBJ2-3
d_gene: TRBD2
abundance: -

CDR3nt: TGTGCCAGCAGCCAAGATCGAGGAGAAACCCATAACTATGGCTACACCTTC
CDR3aa: CASSQDRGETHNYGYTF
v_gene: TRBV3-1/TRBV3-2
j_gene: TRBJ1-2
d_gene: -
abundance: -

CDR3nt: TGCAGCGTTGAGTGGGGGGGAACCTCTGGGGCCAACGTCCTGACTTTC
CDR3aa: CSVEWGGTSGANVLTF
v_gene: TRBV29-1
j_gene: TRBJ2-6
d_gene: TRBD2
abundance: few

CDR3nt: TGTGCCAGCAGTGCAGGGTTCAGGCAGCCCCAGCATTTT
CDR3aa: CASSAGFRQPQHF
v_gene: TRBV2
j_gene: TRBJ1-5
d_gene: -
abundance: -

CDR3nt: TGTGCCATCAGTGAGTCCGGGGGCTACGAGCAGTACTTC
CDR3aa: CAISESGGYEQYF
v_gene: TRBV10-3
j_gene: TRBJ2-7
d_gene: -
abundance: once

CDR3nt: TGTGCCACCAGCAGAGGAGCTGTGGATACGCAGTATTTT
CDR3aa: CATSRGAVDTQYF
v_gene: TRBV15
j_gene: TRBJ2-3
d_gene: -
abundance: -

CDR3nt: TGTGCCAGCAGGGAGGGACAGGGAGCTGGAAACACCATATATTTT
CDR3aa: CASREGQGAGNTIYF
v_gene: TRBV6-6
j_gene: TRBJ1-3
d_gene: TRBD1
abundance: -

CDR3nt: TGCGCCAGCAGCCAAGTAGACAGGGGCCCTCATGAGCAGTTCTTC
CDR3aa: CASSQVDRGPHEQFF
v_gene: TRBV4-1
j_gene: TRBJ2-1
d_gene: TRBD1
abundance: -

CDR3nt: TGTGCCAGCAGCCAGGGATTGGGGGGGGAACAGCCCCAGCATTTT
CDR3aa: CASSQGLGGEQPQHF
v_gene: TRBV3-1/TRBV3-2
j_gene: TRBJ1-5
d_gene: -
abundance: once

CDR3nt: TGTGCCAGCAGCTCGCGGGACAGGGATTACGAGCAGTACTTC
CDR3aa: CASSSRDRDYEQYF
v_gene: TRBV5-4
j_gene: TRBJ2-7
d_gene: TRBD1
abundance: few

CDR3nt: TGTGCCAGTAGCCCACAGGGCCACTATGGCTACACCTTC
CDR3aa: CASSPQGHYGYTF
v_gene: TRBV19
j_gene: TRBJ1-2
d_gene: -
abundance: -

CDR3nt: TGTGCCGGCAGCCCGGACGGAGGTGCAGATACGCAGTATTTT
CDR3aa: CAGSPDGGADTQYF
v_gene: TRBV9
j_gene: TRBJ2-3
d_gene: -
abundance: -

CDR3nt: TGTGCCAGCAGCTTGCGGGACAGGGCTCCAGATACGCAGTATTTT
CDR3aa: CASSLRDRAPDTQYF
v_gene: TRBV5-4
j_gene: TRBJ2-3
d_gene: TRBD1
abundance: -

CDR3nt: TGTGCCACCAGTGACTCAGGGTACCGCGCAGATACGCAGTATTTT
CDR3aa: CATSDSGYRADTQYF
v_gene: TRBV24-1
j_gene: TRBJ2-3
d_gene: -
abundance: -

CDR3nt: TGTGCCACCAGGGCTTGGTCCGGGGAGCTGTTTTTT
CDR3aa: CATRAWSGELFF
v_gene: TRBV24-1
j_gene: TRBJ2-2
d_gene: -
abundance: -

CDR3nt: TGTGCCACCATGCCGGGACTAGCGGAGATCAATGAGCAGTTCTTC
CDR3aa: CATMPGLAEINEQFF
v_gene: TRBV10-3
j_gene: TRBJ2-1
d_gene: TRBD2
abundance: -

CDR3nt: TGTGCCAGCAGCTTAGCAGGTGCGGGAGGGCCACATGAGCAGTTCTTC
CDR3aa: CASSLAGAGGPHEQFF
v_gene: TRBV11-2
j_gene: TRBJ2-1
d_gene: TRBD2
abundance: -

CDR3nt: TGTGCCAGCAGCGTAGGGCGGATAAAGAGCTCCTACAATGAGCAGTTCTTC
CDR3aa: CASSVGRIKSSYNEQFF
v_gene: TRBV9
j_gene: TRBJ2-1
d_gene: -
abundance: -

CDR3nt: TGTGCCAGCAGTTTCACTCTCTTTGGTTTGGGGAGGTTGAGGGAGACCCAGTACTTC
CDR3aa: CASSFTLFGLGRLRETQYF
v_gene: TRBV5-4
j_gene: TRBJ2-5
d_gene: -
abundance: -